This TCR beta chain derives from a study of cytomegalovirus exposure and HLA in healthy donors. For the study at large: Researchers found that about 84% of under 450 genotyped donors fell within the Caucasian-associated ancestry cluster. Notes on the study in general: Presence/absence comparisons presumed near-even sequencing depth among donors. Among the most significant clusters, several appeared linked to common viral pathogens in a later analysis. A further, later analysis showed that HLA-associated TCR beta chains (compared with equally common others) were more clonally expanded.

The CDR3 is 14 residues long. Germline V gives CDR1 SEHNR, CDR2 FQNEAQ (reference sequence). Between the trimmed V and J ends, which lost 1 base and 2 bases, there was a span of 7 bases. This clone was seen a single time. The target antigen is unknown. The PCR made use of 60 Vbeta and 13 Jbeta primers. The repertoire was sequenced with immunoSEQ multiplex PCR; TCRdb's copy has only in-frame clones and lacks some. The sample lists tens of thousands of clones; 80% were seen once. This TCR was sampled from a man aged 25-40 years in good health and CMV-seronegative. The material sequenced was PBMCs. This rearrangement joins TRBV7-9 to TRBJ2-3; TRBD1 is a possible D gene (5 bases). CDR3 amino acids: CASSLGQYTDTQYF. In nucleotides, the CDR3 is TGTGCCAGCAGCTTAGGACAGTACACAGATACGCAGTATTTT.